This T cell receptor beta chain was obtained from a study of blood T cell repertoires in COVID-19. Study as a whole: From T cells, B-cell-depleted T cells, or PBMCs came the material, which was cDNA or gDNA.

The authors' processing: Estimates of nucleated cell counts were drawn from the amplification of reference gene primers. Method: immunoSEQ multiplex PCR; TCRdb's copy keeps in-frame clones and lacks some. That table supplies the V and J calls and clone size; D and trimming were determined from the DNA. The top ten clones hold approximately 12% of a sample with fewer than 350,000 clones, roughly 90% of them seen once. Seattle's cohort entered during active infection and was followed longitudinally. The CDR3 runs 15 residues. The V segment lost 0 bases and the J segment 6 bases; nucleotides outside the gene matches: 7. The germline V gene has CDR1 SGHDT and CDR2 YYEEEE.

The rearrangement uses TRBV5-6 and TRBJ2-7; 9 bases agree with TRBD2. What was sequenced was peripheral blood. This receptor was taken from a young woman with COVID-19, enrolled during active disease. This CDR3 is CASSLAPRGGGEQYF. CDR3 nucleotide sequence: TGTGCCAGCAGCTTGGCCCCGCGGGGGGGCGGCGAGCAGTACTTC.